Below are 17 T cell receptor beta chains sequenced from a single sample in a study of blood T cell repertoires in COVID-19. Here immunoSEQ multiplex PCR was the method, and the copy in TCRdb shows in-frame clones only, minus some. The repertoire holds 100,000 to 120,000 clones, with roughly 85% as singletons. The sequenced sample consisted of peripheral blood. All receptors derive from a human donor in a cohort sampled during active COVID-19.

V gene TRBV18 combines with J gene TRBJ2-5; TRBD1 matches 7 bases. The CDR3 is 15 amino acids. The V gene's germline CDR1 is KGHSH and CDR2 LQKENI. V dropped 1 base and J dropped 3; count of bases not matched to a gene: 5. CDR3 amino acids: CASSPRGGSEETQYF. In nucleotides, the CDR3 is TGTGCCAGCTCACCACGAGGGGGCAGTGAAGAGACCCAGTACTTC.

This chain uses TRBV4-3 with TRBJ2-7; TRBD2 aligns across 7 bases. The CDR3 runs to 13 residues. After removal of 1 base from V and 6 bases from J, the junction contained 3 bases not matched to a gene. Looked up from germline, CDR1 is LGHNA and CDR2 is YSLEER. The DNA for the CDR3 is TGCGCCAGCAGCCAAGGGGGGGGGTTCGAGCAGTACTTC. Translation: CASSQGGGFEQYF.

The V call is TRBV29-1, the J call TRBJ2-7, with D possibly TRBD1 on 5 matching bases. Germline V gene lookup returns CDR1 SQVTM and CDR2 ANQGSEA. This CDR3 is 14 amino acids long. V lost 4 bases and J lost 2, with 15 bases in between. CDR3 coding DNA: TGCAGCGTTGGCAAAGCCAGGGTGACCTACGAGCAGTACTTC. Its translation: CSVGKARVTYEQYF.

This chain links TRBV3-1 (or the pseudogene TRBV3-2) with TRBJ1-4; 8 positions agree with TRBD1. With V trimmed by 6 bases and J by 8 bases, 8 bases remained unmatched. Germline V lookup: CDR1 LGHDT, CDR2 YNNKEL (reference sequence). CDR3 length equals 14 residues. The DNA for the CDR3 is TGTGCCAGCAGTCAGCAGGGGGCACAGGAAAAACTGTTTTTT. Translating gives CASSQQGAQEKLFF.

The chain carries TRBV5-6 and TRBJ2-5; possible D gene TRBD1, 5 bases. CDR1 and CDR2 from the germline V gene are SGHDT and YYEEEE. Trimming pared 4 bases from V and 5 bases from J, leaving 21 bases between. The CDR3 runs to 16 residues. The CDR3 DNA is TGTGCCAGCAGCGCCGTTGGGCAGGGCAGTCGGGAGACCCAGTACTTC. It is translated as CASSAVGQGSRETQYF.

The chain joins TRBV19 to TRBJ1-2; D remains ambiguous. The CDR3 is 15 residues long. V shed 2 bases and J shed 4 bases, with 14 bases lying between them. Germline V lookup: CDR1 LNHDA, CDR2 SQIVND (reference sequence). CDR3 in DNA: TGTGCCAGTAGTATAAATATCCGACTGCCCTATGGCTACACCTTC. Translation: CASSINIRLPYGYTF. Drawing the rest from reference TRBV19 and TRBJ1-2, the complete variable domain is DGGITQSPKYLFRKEGQNVTLSCEQNLNHDAMYWYRQDPGQGLRLIYYSQIVNDFQKGDIAEGYSVSREKKESFPLTVTSAQKNPTAFYLCASSINIRLPYGYTFGSGTRLTVV.

V usage is TRBV10-3 and J usage is TRBJ2-5; TRBD1 matches 10 bases. The CDR3 sequence is 12 residues long. The germline gives CDR1 ENHRY, CDR2 SYGVKD. The V segment lost 10 bases and the J segment 3 bases; nucleotides outside the gene matches: 2. CDR3: CATGTGEETQYF. CDR3 sequence (DNA): TGTGCCACGGGGACAGGGGAAGAGACCCAGTACTTC.

The V gene is TRBV24-1, the J gene TRBJ2-1, with D possibly TRBD1 on 6 matching bases. V gave up 1 base and J gave up 7 bases, with 13 bases separating them. Germline CDR1 reads KGHDR; CDR2 reads SFDVKD. This CDR3 is built from 15 residues. The DNA for the CDR3 is TGTGCCACCAGTGATTTCAGAGGGGGAGTGAATGAGCAGTTCTTC. It is translated as CATSDFRGGVNEQFF.

The genes are TRBV9 and TRBJ2-6; D not resolved. CDR1 is SGDLS, CDR2 YYNGEE, per germline. Trimming stripped 3 bases from V and 3 bases from J, with 7 bases between. This CDR3 is built from 14 residues. The CDR3, as DNA: TGTGCCAGCAGCGGCCTAGTTGGGGCCAACGTCCTGACTTTC. It yields the protein CASSGLVGANVLTF.

V usage is TRBV28 and J usage is TRBJ1-2; TRBD1 matches 7 bases. The CDR3 is 13 residues long. V lost 6 bases, J lost 5 bases, and 6 bases stayed unmatched. CDR1 MDHEN and CDR2 SYDVKM come from the germline V gene. CDR3 DNA sequence: TGTGCCAGCAGAAGACAGGGTGGGTATGGCTACACCTTC. This gives the protein CASRRQGGYGYTF.

The chain couples TRBV3-1 (or the pseudogene TRBV3-2) to TRBJ1-2; D is unresolved. The CDR3 has 12 residues. Germline CDR1 LGHDT, CDR2 YNNKEL (reference sequence). Trimming stripped 2 bases from V and 4 bases from J, with 5 bases between. DNA for the CDR3: TGTGCCAGCAGCCAAAGCCTCTATGGCTACACCTTC. Translated, it gives CASSQSLYGYTF.

This clone appeared once. V gene TRBV7-6 combines with J gene TRBJ1-1; 8 bases line up with TRBD1. The ends lost 2 bases at V and 4 bases at J; junction bases unmatched: 0. Per germline, CDR1 SGHVS and CDR2 FNYEAQ. The CDR3 runs to 13 residues. The CDR3 region has the DNA TGTGCCAGCAGCTTACAGGGGGCCACTGAAGCTTTCTTT. It codes for CASSLQGATEAFF.

This clone was counted a single time. The chain is built from TRBV6-1 and TRBJ1-6; D possibly corresponds to TRBD1 (6 bases). The CDR3 runs 16 residues. Trimming pared 0 bases from V and 5 bases from J, leaving 11 bases between. In germline, CDR1 is MNHNS, CDR2 SASEGT. The CDR3, as DNA: TGTGCCAGCAGTGAAGCAGGGGGGGACCATAATTCACCCCTCCACTTT. This gives the protein CASSEAGGDHNSPLHF.

This clone was counted ten times or more. The V gene is TRBV27, the J gene TRBJ1-2; D not resolved. V was pared by 9 bases and J by 5 bases, with 19 bases between. In germline, CDR1 is MNHEY, CDR2 SMNVEV (reference sequence). CDR3 size: 14 residues. The CDR3 loop reads CARGEFGTRYGYTF. CDR3 sequence (DNA): TGTGCCAGGGGAGAGTTTGGAACGAGGTATGGCTACACCTTC.

This clone has a single count. The chain combines TRBV28 with TRBJ1-5, with 9 bases aligning to TRBD1. V lost 7 bases to trimming and J lost 0 bases; unmatched junction nucleotides: 10. The CDR3 sequence is 17 residues long. The germline CDR1 and CDR2 sequences are MDHEN and SYDVKM. The CDR3 is CASTATDRGYSNQPQHF. CDR3 nucleotide sequence: TGTGCCAGCACCGCCACGGACAGGGGTTATAGCAATCAGCCCCAGCATTTT.

This clone was seen only once. J is TRBJ2-7 and V is TRBV29-1; 7 nucleotides align to TRBD1. Unmatched junction bases numbered 5, after V lost 4 bases and J lost 2 bases. Germline CDR1 SQVTM, CDR2 ANQGSEA. The CDR3 extends over 13 amino acids. CDR3 residues: CSVAGTVTYEQYF. CDR3 bases: TGCAGCGTTGCCGGGACAGTGACCTACGAGCAGTACTTC.

This rearrangement joins TRBV19 to TRBJ1-4, with 9 bases fitting TRBD1. Looked up from germline, CDR1 is LNHDA and CDR2 is SQIVND (reference sequence). Unmatched junction bases numbered 8, after V lost 10 bases and J lost 5 bases. The CDR3 extends over 14 amino acids. The CDR3 is CATNRGQGNEKLFF. DNA for the CDR3: TGTGCCACTAACCGGGGACAGGGAAATGAAAAACTGTTTTTT.